This entry lists 32 T cell receptor beta chains sequenced from one sample in a study of blood T cell repertoires in COVID-19. Repertoires were generated with immunoSEQ multiplex PCR, while TCRdb's copy carries only in-frame clones and drops some. The table has approximately 400,000 clones, roughly nine tenths seen once. The sample was peripheral blood. The receptor source for this set is a man aged 35 to 55 with acute or convalescent COVID-19.

The CDR3 sequence: CASSLWDRGYEQYF. In nucleotides, the CDR3 is TGTGCCAGCAGCCTGTGGGACAGGGGTTACGAGCAGTACTTC. V gene TRBV9 combines with J gene TRBJ2-7; TRBD1 matches 10 bases. V lost 4 bases, J lost 4 bases, and 5 bases stayed unmatched. The length of the CDR3 is 14 residues. CDR1 is SGDLS and CDR2 is YYNGEE in the germline V gene.

The chain recombines TRBV6-2 or TRBV6-3 with TRBJ1-1; D is ambiguous. Germline V CDR1 and CDR2: MNHEY, SVGEGT. V was clipped by 2 bases and J by 1 base, with 14 bases between them. This CDR3 contains 16 residues. The CDR3 bases are TGTGCCAGCAGTTACCCCAGAACACAGAGGAACACTGAAGCTTTCTTT. Translating gives CASSYPRTQRNTEAFF.

V gene TRBV12-3 or TRBV12-4 combines with J gene TRBJ1-4; D is undetermined. This CDR3 is built from 13 residues. V lost 6 bases and J lost 6, with 11 bases in between. The CDR3 is CASRAGNYEKLFF. For the CDR3, the DNA is TGTGCCAGCAGGGCCGGGAATTATGAAAAACTGTTTTTT.

The rearrangement links TRBV5-1 to TRBJ1-1; possibly TRBD1 for D (5 bases). Germline V gene data show CDR1 as SGHRS and CDR2 as YFSETQ. This CDR3 is 14 amino acids long. V was cut by 2 bases and J by 5 bases, with 13 bases left in between. CDR3 bases: TGCGCCAGCAGCTTCCAGGGATCTAGAACTGAAGCTTTCTTT. Amino acid sequence: CASSFQGSRTEAFF.

V is TRBV7-9 and J is TRBJ2-7; 7 bases line up with TRBD1. The CDR3 is made up of 13 amino acids. With V trimmed by 5 bases and J by 3 bases, 4 bases remained unmatched. Germline assignment: CDR1 SEHNR and CDR2 FQNEAQ (reference sequence). CDR3 sequence (DNA): TGTGCCAGCAGCCGGGGACAGTTCTACGAGCAGTACTTC. Translation gives CASSRGQFYEQYF.

The J gene is TRBJ1-6, the V gene TRBV7-3, with D possibly matching TRBD1 (5 bases). The V and J ends lost 2 bases and 7 bases respectively, with 12 bases between them. The germline gives CDR1 SGHTA, CDR2 FQGTGA. There are 15 residues in the CDR3. The CDR3, as DNA: TGTGCCAGCAGCTTATCAGGGTTGGGAAATTCACCCCTCCACTTT. Its translation: CASSLSGLGNSPLHF. Looking up the rest from reference TRBV7-3 and TRBJ1-6 gives the full variable domain: GAGVSQTPSNKVTEKGKYVELRCDPISGHTALYWYRQSLGQGPEFLIYFQGTGAADDSGLPNDRFFAVRPEGSVSTLKIQRTERGDSAVYLCASSLSGLGNSPLHFGNGTRLTVT.

This chain joins TRBV7-9 and TRBJ1-1; a weak D match, TRBD1 (6 bases). Trimming took off 5 bases at V and 1 base at J, with 14 bases between the two ends. The CDR3 extends over 15 amino acids. Germline CDR1 and CDR2: SEHNR and FQNEAQ (reference sequence). Here the CDR3 reads CASSKIGQKNTEAFF. For the CDR3, the DNA is TGTGCCAGCAGCAAGATTGGACAGAAGAACACTGAAGCTTTCTTT. Based on the CDR3 plus reference TRBV7-9 and TRBJ1-1, the full variable domain is DTGVSQNPRHKITKRGQNVTFRCDPISEHNRLYWYRQTLGQGPEFLTYFQNEAQLEKSRLLSDRFSAERPKGSFSTLEIQRTEQGDSAMYLCASSKIGQKNTEAFFGQGTRLTVV.

This chain joins TRBV7-3 and TRBJ2-5; 9 bases agree with TRBD2. The V gene end was trimmed by 3 bases and the J gene end by 4 bases; junction bases not matched to a gene: 6. The CDR3 runs to 15 residues. Germline CDR1 reads SGHTA; CDR2 reads FQGTGA. CDR3 loop: CASSLHLREGETQYF. The CDR3 DNA reads TGTGCCAGCAGCTTGCATTTGCGGGAGGGAGAGACCCAGTACTTC. The full variable domain, its missing parts supplied by reference TRBV7-3 and TRBJ2-5, is GAGVSQTPSNKVTEKGKYVELRCDPISGHTALYWYRQSLGQGPEFLIYFQGTGAADDSGLPNDRFFAVRPEGSVSTLKIQRTERGDSAVYLCASSLHLREGETQYFGPGTRLLVL.

This chain joins TRBV7-3 and TRBJ2-1; 7 bases fit TRBD2. With V trimmed by 8 bases and J by 2 bases, 3 bases remained unmatched. The CDR3 consists of 13 residues. CDR1 is SGHTA, CDR2 FQGTGA, per germline. CDR3 nucleotide sequence: TGTGCCAGCCCGACTAGCCCCTACAATGAGCAGTTCTTC. Amino acids: CASPTSPYNEQFF.

This chain joins TRBV7-9 and TRBJ1-1; 10 bases map to TRBD1. This CDR3 region has 15 residues. Germline V gene data show CDR1 as SEHNR and CDR2 as FQNEAQ (reference sequence). With 5 bases clipped from V and 2 bases from J, the junction kept 5 bases outside the gene matches. The CDR3 sequence: CASSPWTGGNTEAFF. The CDR3 region has the DNA TGTGCCAGCAGCCCCTGGACAGGGGGAAACACTGAAGCTTTCTTT.

The gene calls are TRBV5-1 and TRBJ1-2, with 8 bases fitting TRBD1. The CDR3 sequence is 16 residues long. V trimming: 0 bases; J trimming: 2 bases; junction bases outside the gene matches: 6. Per the germline V gene, CDR1 is SGHRS and CDR2 is YFSETQ. This chain's CDR3 is CASSLGQGLGNYGYTF. The CDR3 DNA sequence: TGCGCCAGCAGCTTGGGACAGGGGCTTGGGAACTATGGCTACACCTTC.

The genes are TRBV6-5 and TRBJ1-1; 11 bases line up with TRBD1. CDR1 is MNHEY and CDR2 is SVGAGI in the germline V gene. This CDR3 is built from 14 residues. V lost 5 bases to trimming and J lost 4 bases; unmatched junction nucleotides: 3. CDR3 protein: CASSRGQGGTEAFF. CDR3 bases: TGTGCCAGCAGTAGGGGACAGGGGGGCACTGAAGCTTTCTTT.

In DNA, the CDR3 is TGTGCCATCAGTGCAGGGGGCGCCGGGACTGAAGCTTTCTTT. It codes for CAISAGGAGTEAFF. The V and J genes are TRBV10-3 and TRBJ1-1, with 8 bases fitting TRBD1. This CDR3 is 14 amino acids long. V lost 4 bases and J lost 5; bases outside the gene matches: 6. Germline V gene lookup returns CDR1 ENHRY and CDR2 SYGVKD.

The genes are TRBV9 and TRBJ2-1, with 8 bases identical to TRBD2. J lost 6 bases, V lost 3 bases, and 17 bases had no gene match. The CDR3 totals 18 residues. Germline values: CDR1 SGDLS, CDR2 YYNGEE. The CDR3 region is CASSEPRVGAGGSNEQFF. The CDR3 DNA sequence: TGTGCCAGCAGCGAGCCCCGGGTTGGCGCGGGAGGTAGCAATGAGCAGTTCTTC.

This clone was detected once. This chain joins TRBV7-9 and TRBJ2-7, with D hard to call. This CDR3 spans 13 amino acids. V lost 4 bases and J 3 bases, leaving 10 bases between the germline ends. CDR1 is SEHNR, CDR2 FQNEAQ, per germline (reference sequence). The CDR3 sequence: CASSSLTYYEQYF. In DNA form, the CDR3 reads TGTGCCAGCAGCTCTCTTACATACTACGAGCAGTACTTC.

This rearrangement joins TRBV4-1 to TRBJ1-4; no firm D call. Trimming cost V 0 bases and J 6 bases, with 8 bases left between them. The CDR3 length is 14 residues. Per the germline V gene, CDR1 is MGHRA and CDR2 is YSYEKL. This CDR3 is CASSQDQIDEKLFF. CDR3 nucleotides: TGCGCCAGCAGCCAAGATCAAATAGATGAAAAACTGTTTTTT.

This clone showed up just once. The genes are TRBV10-1 and TRBJ2-3; the D is unclear. V lost 5 bases, J lost 4 bases, and 7 bases lay in between. Looked up from germline, CDR1 is WNHNN and CDR2 is SYGVQD (reference sequence). The CDR3 length is 12 residues. Here the CDR3 DNA reads TGCGCCAGCAGTCTAGATTCAGATACGCAGTATTTT. Its protein product is CASSLDSDTQYF.

The chain has TRBV19 and TRBJ1-5, with 9 bases aligning to TRBD1. J lost 3 bases, V lost 7 bases, and 10 bases had no gene match. In germline, CDR1 is LNHDA, CDR2 SQIVND (reference sequence). The CDR3 loop spans 16 amino acids. CDR3 region: CASKPINRGLNQPQHF. The CDR3 DNA reads TGTGCCAGTAAGCCGATTAACAGGGGGCTCAATCAGCCCCAGCATTTT.

This chain connects TRBV6-5 to TRBJ2-2, with no clear D. Trimming left V 0 bases short and J 7 bases short, with 6 bases between. The CDR3 runs 13 residues. The V gene's germline CDR1 is MNHEY and CDR2 SVGAGI. In nucleotides, the CDR3 is TGTGCCAGCAGTTACTCGAGGCTCGGGGAGCTGTTTTTT. This gives the protein CASSYSRLGELFF.

V is TRBV6-4 and J is TRBJ1-3; D possibly corresponds to TRBD1 (6 bases). V was shortened by 4 bases and J by 2 bases, with 18 bases between the two germline ends. This CDR3 comprises 17 residues. CDR1 MRHNA and CDR2 SNTAGT come from the germline V gene. CDR3 coding DNA: TGTGCCAGCAGTGGTTTTCAGGGGTCCCTCCCTGGAAACACCATATATTTT. Protein product: CASSGFQGSLPGNTIYF.

The chain couples TRBV6-1 to TRBJ1-5, with TRBD1 identical over 8 bases. The germline gives CDR1 MNHNS, CDR2 SASEGT. The junction had 12 bases not matched to a gene; V was cut back by 2 bases and J by 0 bases. This CDR3 has 19 residues. The CDR3 coding sequence is TGTGCCAGCAGTGAAATAAGGCCAGGGGGCATTTATAGCAATCAGCCCCAGCATTTT. It is translated as CASSEIRPGGIYSNQPQHF.

This sequence joins TRBV11-2 and TRBJ1-2; D gene unclear. Germline CDR1 is SGHAT and CDR2 is FQNNGV. The CDR3 loop spans 12 amino acids. V was cut by 0 bases and J by 6 bases, with 5 bases left in between. The CDR3 nucleotides are TGTGCCAGCAGCTTAGAAGCGGATGGCTACACCTTC. Protein: CASSLEADGYTF.

This clone was seen once. The CDR3 sequence is CASSVGAGLSTDTQYF. DNA of the CDR3: TGTGCCAGCAGCGTTGGGGCGGGGCTCAGCACAGATACGCAGTATTTT. This chain connects TRBV9 to TRBJ2-3; TRBD2 might be the D (6 bases). Trimming took 2 bases from V and 0 from J, leaving 13 bases between them. CDR3 length: 16 residues. Germline V CDR1 and CDR2: SGDLS, YYNGEE.

The V call is TRBV11-2, the J call TRBJ1-6; TRBD1 aligns across 10 bases. Losses at the gene ends were 5 bases for V and 9 bases for J; bases not matched to a gene: 10. From germline, CDR1 is SGHAT and CDR2 FQNNGV. The CDR3 sequence is 16 residues long. DNA of the CDR3: TGTGCCAGCAGCACAGGACAGGGGGGATGGGGTTCACCCCTCCACTTT. This gives the protein CASSTGQGGWGSPLHF.

The chain links TRBV5-4 to TRBJ2-2, with D unresolved. CDR3 size: 13 residues. Germline V CDR1 and CDR2: SGHNT, YYREEE (reference sequence). Deletions cut 5 bases from V and 2 bases from J, with 7 bases between. CDR3 sequence reads: CASSATNTGELFF. CDR3 DNA: TGTGCCAGCAGTGCGACTAACACCGGGGAGCTGTTTTTT.

This rearrangement joins TRBV7-2 to TRBJ1-4; D ambiguous. V dropped 5 bases and J dropped 3 bases, with 16 bases sitting between them. CDR3 size: 16 residues. Per the germline V gene, CDR1 is SGHTA and CDR2 is FQGNSA. Written as DNA, the CDR3 is TGTGCCAGCAGCCCGGACGGAGGAAGGGCTAATGAAAAACTGTTTTTT. Protein sequence: CASSPDGGRANEKLFF.

The V gene is TRBV6-5, the J gene TRBJ1-5, with 7 bases aligning to TRBD1. V dropped 10 bases and J dropped 3; count of bases not matched to a gene: 9. The CDR3 covers 14 residues. CDR1 MNHEY and CDR2 SVGAGI come from the germline V gene. CDR3 DNA sequence: TGTGCCACCCAATTTGGGACAGACAATCAGCCCCAGCATTTT. As protein: CATQFGTDNQPQHF.

The chain combines TRBV6-5 with TRBJ1-2; D ambiguous. This CDR3 has 14 amino acids. Germline CDR1 reads MNHEY; CDR2 reads SVGAGI. The V and J ends lost 0 bases and 2 bases respectively, with 7 bases between them. The chain's CDR3 is CASSYSAVNYGYTF. The CDR3, as DNA: TGTGCCAGCAGTTACTCCGCAGTGAACTATGGCTACACCTTC.

This chain connects TRBV5-1 to TRBJ2-2, with 9 bases fitting TRBD2. The junction had 6 bases not matched to a gene; V was cut back by 0 bases and J by 6 bases. Germline loops: CDR1 SGHRS, CDR2 YFSETQ. The CDR3 covers 16 residues. The CDR3 nucleotides are TGCGCCAGCAGCTTGGTTAGCGGGGGCACAGCCGGGGAGCTGTTTTTT. Its translation is CASSLVSGGTAGELFF.

J is TRBJ2-7 and V is TRBV7-6, with TRBD2 identical over 8 bases. Trimming at V came to 1 base and at J to 2 bases, leaving 4 bases not matched to a gene. CDR3 length: 15 amino acids. Looked up from germline, CDR1 is SGHVS and CDR2 is FNYEAQ. The CDR3, as DNA: TGTGCCAGCAGCTTAGAAGCGGGAGTAGCCTACGAGCAGTACTTC. Protein sequence: CASSLEAGVAYEQYF.

The J gene is TRBJ1-4, the V gene TRBV6-5, with 8 nucleotides matching TRBD1. V gave up 0 bases and J gave up 7 bases; unmatched junction bases: 7. The germline V gene encodes CDR1 MNHEY and CDR2 SVGAGI. The CDR3 has 16 residues. CDR3 nucleotide sequence: TGTGCCAGCAGTTACTCCCAGGGGGCGGTGGGTGAAAAACTGTTTTTT. This encodes CASSYSQGAVGEKLFF.

V gene TRBV5-1 combines with J gene TRBJ2-7; 12 bases are a match to TRBD2. Per the germline V gene, CDR1 is SGHRS and CDR2 is YFSETQ. V was clipped by 4 bases and J by 3 bases; unmatched bases: 5. This CDR3 has 15 residues. The CDR3 loop reads CASSLGTSGFYEQYF. CDR3 sequence (DNA): TGCGCCAGCAGCCTCGGGACTAGCGGGTTCTACGAGCAGTACTTC.